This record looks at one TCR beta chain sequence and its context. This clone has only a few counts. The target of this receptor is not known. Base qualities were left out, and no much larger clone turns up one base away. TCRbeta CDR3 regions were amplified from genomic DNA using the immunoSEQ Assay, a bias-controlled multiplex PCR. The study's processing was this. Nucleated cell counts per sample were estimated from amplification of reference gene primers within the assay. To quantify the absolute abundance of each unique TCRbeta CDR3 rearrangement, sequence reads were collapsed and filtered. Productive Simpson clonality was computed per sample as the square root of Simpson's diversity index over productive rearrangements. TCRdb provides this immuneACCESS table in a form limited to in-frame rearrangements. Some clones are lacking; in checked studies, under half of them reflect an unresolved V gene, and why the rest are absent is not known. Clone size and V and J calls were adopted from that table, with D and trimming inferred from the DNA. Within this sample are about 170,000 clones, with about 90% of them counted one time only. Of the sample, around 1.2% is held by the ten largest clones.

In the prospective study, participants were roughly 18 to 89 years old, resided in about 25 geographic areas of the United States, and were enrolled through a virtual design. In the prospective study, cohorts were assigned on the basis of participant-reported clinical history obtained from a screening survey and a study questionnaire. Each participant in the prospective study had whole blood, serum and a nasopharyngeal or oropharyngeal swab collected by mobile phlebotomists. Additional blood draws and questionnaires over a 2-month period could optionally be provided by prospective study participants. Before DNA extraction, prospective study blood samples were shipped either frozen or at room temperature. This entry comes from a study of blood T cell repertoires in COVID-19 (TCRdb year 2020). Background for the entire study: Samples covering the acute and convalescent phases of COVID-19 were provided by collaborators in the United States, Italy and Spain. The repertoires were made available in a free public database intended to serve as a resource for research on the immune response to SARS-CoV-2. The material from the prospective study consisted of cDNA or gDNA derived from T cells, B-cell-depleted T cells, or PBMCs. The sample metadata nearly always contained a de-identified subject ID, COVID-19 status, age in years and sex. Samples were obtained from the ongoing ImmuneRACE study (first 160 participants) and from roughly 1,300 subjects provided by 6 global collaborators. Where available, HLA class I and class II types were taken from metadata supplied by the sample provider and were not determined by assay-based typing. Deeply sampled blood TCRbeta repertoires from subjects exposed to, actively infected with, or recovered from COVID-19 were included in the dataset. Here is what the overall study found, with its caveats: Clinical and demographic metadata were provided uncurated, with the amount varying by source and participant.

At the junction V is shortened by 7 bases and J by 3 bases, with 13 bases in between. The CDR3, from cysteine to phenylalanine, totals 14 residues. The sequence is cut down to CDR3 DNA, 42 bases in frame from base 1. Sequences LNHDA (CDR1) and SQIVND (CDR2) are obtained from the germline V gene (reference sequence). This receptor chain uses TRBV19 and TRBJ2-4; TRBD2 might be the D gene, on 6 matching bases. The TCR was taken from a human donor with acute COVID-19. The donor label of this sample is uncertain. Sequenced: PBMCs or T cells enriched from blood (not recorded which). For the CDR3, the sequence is CASNNPGDKNIQYF. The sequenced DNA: TGTGCCAGTAACAATCCGGGAGACAAAAACATTCAGTACTTC.